A single sample is the source of the 5 T cell receptor beta chains below, sequenced in a study of T cell clonality in common variable immunodeficiency. Assay: immunoSEQ multiplex PCR; the TCRdb copy retains only in-frame clones and omits some. Singletons are absent from the sample, which has about 64,000 clones. The sequenced material came from peripheral blood mononuclear cells. These receptors originate from a person between 18 and 75 years old in good health.

As concerns this clone: Sequencing ends 3 residues short of the CDR3 end; the germline J gene provides the rest. V is TRBV11-3 and J is TRBJ2-2; D remains unclear. This CDR3 is 15 amino acids long. From germline, CDR1 is SGHNT and CDR2 YENEEA. V gave up 0 bases and J gave up 6 bases, with 11 bases separating them. The sequenced CDR3 bases are TGTGCCAGCAGCTTAGATTGGTCGACACCCGGGGAG. It specifies CASSLDWSTPGE. The whole CDR3 sequence reads CASSLDWSTPGELFF.

A few counts support this clone. The read stops 3 residues short of the end of the CDR3; the missing end is completed from the germline J gene. J is TRBJ2-4 and V is TRBV5-1; tentative D call: TRBD1 (6 bases). CDR3 length equals 14 residues. Germline-derived CDR1 and CDR2 are SGHRS and YFSETQ. CDR3 amino acids: CASSPGTGWNGQYF. Incomplete CDR3 DNA: TGCGCCAGCAGCCCCGGAACAGGGTGGAATGGT.

On this clone itself: From the germline J gene comes the end of the CDR3, since the read stops 3 residues before it. This rearrangement joins TRBV18 to TRBJ2-7; 9 nucleotides agree with TRBD2. V lost 4 bases, J lost 5 bases, and 9 bases stayed unmatched. Germline V gene sequence: CDR1 KGHSH, CDR2 LQKENI. The CDR3 runs to 15 residues. The part of the CDR3 DNA that was read is TGTGCCAGCTCACGAGGGACTAGCCAACCCCACGAG. Translating gives CASSRGTSQPHE. The full CDR3 is CASSRGTSQPHEQYF.

This clone was counted at least ten times. Sequencing ends 3 residues short of the CDR3 end; the germline J gene provides the rest. The V gene is TRBV20-1, the J gene TRBJ1-5; D is perhaps TRBD1 (6 bases). In germline, CDR1 is DFQATT, CDR2 SNEGSKA (reference sequence). Between the trimmed V and J ends, which lost 5 bases and 1 base, there was a span of 15 bases. This CDR3 has 15 residues. The CDR3 is CSAFPGQRSNQPQHF. Incomplete CDR3 DNA: TGCAGTGCTTTTCCGGGACAAAGGAGCAATCAGCCC.

This clone was observed at least ten times. The CDR3 sequence: CAWSGLQGRDEKLFF. CDR3 bases read: TGTGCCTGGAGTGGACTACAGGGGAGGGATGAAAAA. The V call is TRBV30, the J call TRBJ1-4, with 7 positions matching TRBD1. From the germline J gene comes the end of the CDR3, since the read stops 3 residues before it. The CDR3 spans 15 residues. The germline gives CDR1 GTSNPN, CDR2 SVGIG (reference sequence). With 1 base clipped from V and 6 bases from J, the junction kept 8 bases outside the gene matches.